These T cell receptor beta chains were read from a single sample in a study of blood T cell repertoires in COVID-19. Sequencing was performed with immunoSEQ multiplex PCR; in TCRdb, only in-frame clones are kept and a portion is missing. The sample lists roughly 410,000 clones, 89% occurring once. Sequencing was carried out using peripheral blood. The origin of the receptors is a woman aged 35 to 49 with COVID-19, enrolled during active disease. Both conserved end residues are part of each CDR3. D genes are given only for firm matches. Expanded clones are given a class, and other clones once, few, many or no size at all.

v_call,d_call,j_call,clone_size,cdr3_length,cdr3_aa,cdr3_nt
TRBV19,-,TRBJ1-1,-,14,CASSISGRGTEAFF,TGTGCCAGTAGTATCTCGGGCAGGGGCACTGAAGCTTTCTTT
TRBV4-3,-,TRBJ1-2,-,13,CASSPGRSYGYTF,TGCGCCAGCAGCCCGGGGAGGTCCTATGGCTACACCTTC
TRBV7-8,TRBD1,TRBJ2-7,-,15,CASSLSTGGSYEQYF,TGTGCCAGCAGCCTAAGTACAGGGGGGTCCTACGAGCAGTACTTC
TRBV10-3,-,TRBJ1-2,once,11,CAIADNYGYTF,TGTGCCATCGCAGATAACTATGGCTACACCTTC
TRBV6-2/TRBV6-3,-,TRBJ2-7,-,15,CASSQRTGPVHEQYF,TGTGCCAGCAGTCAGAGGACTGGACCCGTACACGAGCAGTACTTC
TRBV6-1,-,TRBJ1-2,-,13,CASSEGTAYGYTF,TGTGCCAGCAGTGAAGGAACCGCGTATGGCTACACCTTC
TRBV5-5,TRBD1,TRBJ2-7,-,15,CASSPGTGTSYEQYF,TGTGCCAGCAGCCCGGGGACAGGGACGTCCTACGAGCAGTACTTC
TRBV29-1,TRBD2,TRBJ2-4,-,14,CSVDNPGGKNIQYF,TGCAGCGTTGATAACCCGGGGGGAAAAAACATTCAGTACTTC
TRBV18,-,TRBJ1-3,-,14,CASSTGGSGNTIYF,TGTGCCAGCTCGACGGGGGGATCTGGAAACACCATATATTTT
TRBV19,-,TRBJ1-5,once,15,CASSMEGIRGQPQHF,TGTGCCAGTAGTATGGAAGGGATAAGGGGTCAGCCCCAGCATTTT
TRBV29-1,-,TRBJ2-1,-,14,CSVSEMISYNEQFF,TGCAGCGTTTCTGAGATGATCTCCTACAATGAGCAGTTCTTC
TRBV9,TRBD1,TRBJ2-7,-,15,CASSAGGGSSYEQYF,TGTGCCAGCAGCGCAGGGGGCGGCAGCTCCTACGAGCAGTACTTC
TRBV11-2,-,TRBJ1-5,-,14,CASSLGHRNQPQHF,TGTGCCAGCAGCTTAGGACACCGCAATCAGCCCCAGCATTTT
TRBV28,-,TRBJ2-7,-,13,CASTRDIYYEQYF,TGTGCCAGCACCCGGGACATTTACTACGAGCAGTACTTC
TRBV7-9,TRBD1,TRBJ1-1,-,15,CASSSPGTGETEAFF,TGTGCCAGCAGCTCCCCTGGGACAGGGGAAACTGAAGCTTTCTTT
TRBV6-5,-,TRBJ1-4,few,15,CASSPPGATNEKLFF,TGTGCCAGCAGTCCCCCAGGGGCAACTAATGAAAAACTGTTTTTT
TRBV28,-,TRBJ1-5,-,14,CASTPGGANQPQHF,TGTGCCAGCACCCCTGGAGGGGCCAATCAGCCCCAGCATTTT
TRBV18,TRBD1,TRBJ2-6,-,20,CASSQRLRDRGSHGANVLTF,TGTGCCAGCTCACAACGCCTCCGGGACAGAGGGTCCCATGGGGCCAACGTCCTGACTTTC
TRBV4-2,TRBD1,TRBJ2-7,-,15,CASRQSGTVPDEQYF,TGTGCCAGCAGACAGTCCGGGACAGTTCCTGACGAGCAGTACTTC
TRBV7-2,-,TRBJ1-4,-,16,CASSLAHPATNEKLFF,TGTGCCAGCAGCTTAGCACACCCTGCAACTAATGAAAAACTGTTTTTT
TRBV7-3,TRBD1,TRBJ2-6,-,16,CASSSYRGSGANVLTF,TGTGCCAGCAGCTCTTACAGGGGCTCTGGGGCCAACGTCCTGACTTTC
TRBV2,-,TRBJ2-1,-,16,CASSRNRDLFYNEQFF,TGTGCCAGCAGTAGGAATCGGGACTTGTTCTACAATGAGCAGTTCTTC
TRBV6-5,-,TRBJ1-1,-,14,CASSPRTGWTEAFF,TGTGCCAGCAGTCCTCGCACAGGGTGGACTGAAGCTTTCTTT
TRBV7-2,-,TRBJ1-3,-,17,CASSLMDSAISGNTIYF,TGTGCCAGCAGCCTCATGGACAGCGCTATCTCTGGAAACACCATATATTTT
TRBV5-4,-,TRBJ1-3,once,14,CASSSRGSGNTIYF,TGTGCCAGCAGCTCCCGCGGGTCCGGAAACACCATATATTTT
TRBV27,-,TRBJ1-2,-,13,CASRVQGSYGYTF,TGTGCCAGCAGGGTACAGGGCAGCTATGGCTACACCTTC
TRBV2,-,TRBJ1-1,-,15,CASSVQGVENTEAFF,TGTGCCAGCAGTGTGCAAGGGGTGGAGAACACTGAAGCTTTCTTT
TRBV6-1,-,TRBJ1-2,-,18,CASSELTGFRGSRYGYTF,TGTGCCAGCAGTGAACTGACGGGATTTCGGGGGTCGAGGTATGGCTACACCTTC
TRBV27,TRBD1,TRBJ2-5,-,13,CASTDRIGETQYF,TGTGCCAGCACGGACAGGATTGGAGAGACCCAGTACTTC
TRBV7-2,-,TRBJ2-1,-,16,CASSPSTPSSYNEQFF,TGTGCCAGCAGCCCCTCGACTCCGAGCTCCTACAATGAGCAGTTCTTC
TRBV18,TRBD1,TRBJ1-2,-,17,CASSPSTPTGLNYGYTF,TGTGCCAGCTCACCCTCGACCCCGACAGGGCTGAACTATGGCTACACCTTC
TRBV28,TRBD1,TRBJ1-1,-,13,CASSLSGGGEAFF,TGTGCCAGCAGTTTATCAGGGGGTGGGGAAGCTTTCTTT
TRBV28,TRBD1,TRBJ2-5,-,15,CASSIQQGAGETQYF,TGTGCCAGCAGTATCCAACAGGGGGCCGGGGAGACCCAGTACTTC
TRBV15,-,TRBJ1-2,-,14,CATSRGAGDYGYTF,TGTGCCACCAGCAGAGGAGCAGGGGACTATGGCTACACCTTC
TRBV15,-,TRBJ1-2,-,13,CATSARGSTGYTF,TGTGCCACCAGCGCTCGGGGGTCCACTGGCTACACCTTC
TRBV19,-,TRBJ2-7,-,15,CASSPIGAASYEQYF,TGTGCCAGTAGTCCAATAGGGGCAGCGTCCTACGAGCAGTACTTC
TRBV9,-,TRBJ2-2,-,14,CASSVSPSAGELFF,TGTGCCAGCAGCGTTTCACCTAGCGCCGGGGAGCTGTTTTTT
TRBV6-2/TRBV6-3,-,TRBJ2-7,-,15,CASSYSMATTYEQYF,TGTGCCAGCAGTTACTCGATGGCCACAACCTACGAGCAGTACTTC
TRBV27,-,TRBJ2-6,-,18,CASSRARTHYIGANVLTF,TGTGCCAGCAGTCGCGCGAGGACTCATTACATTGGGGCCAACGTCCTGACTTTC
TRBV4-3,-,TRBJ1-1,-,19,CASSQAPPGLSVGNTEAFF,TGCGCCAGCAGCCAAGCCCCTCCGGGACTGTCCGTCGGGAACACTGAAGCTTTCTTT
TRBV27,TRBD2,TRBJ2-1,-,15,CASSFVAGGPNEQFF,TGTGCCAGCAGTTTCGTAGCGGGAGGGCCTAATGAGCAGTTCTTC
TRBV5-1,-,TRBJ2-7,-,13,CASSLGITYEQYF,TGCGCCAGCAGCTTGGGTATTACCTACGAGCAGTACTTC
TRBV7-9,-,TRBJ2-3,-,13,CASSLRITDTQYF,TGTGCCAGCAGCTTGCGCATCACAGATACGCAGTATTTT
TRBV11-3,-,TRBJ2-1,-,14,CASSSTGLYNEQFF,TGTGCCAGCAGCTCCACTGGACTATACAATGAGCAGTTCTTC
TRBV10-3,-,TRBJ2-5,-,13,CAITRAPDGTQYF,TGTGCCATCACCAGGGCCCCCGACGGGACCCAGTACTTC
TRBV6-5,TRBD1,TRBJ1-2,-,14,CASSYSQGARGYTF,TGTGCCAGCAGTTACTCGCAGGGGGCGAGGGGCTACACCTTC